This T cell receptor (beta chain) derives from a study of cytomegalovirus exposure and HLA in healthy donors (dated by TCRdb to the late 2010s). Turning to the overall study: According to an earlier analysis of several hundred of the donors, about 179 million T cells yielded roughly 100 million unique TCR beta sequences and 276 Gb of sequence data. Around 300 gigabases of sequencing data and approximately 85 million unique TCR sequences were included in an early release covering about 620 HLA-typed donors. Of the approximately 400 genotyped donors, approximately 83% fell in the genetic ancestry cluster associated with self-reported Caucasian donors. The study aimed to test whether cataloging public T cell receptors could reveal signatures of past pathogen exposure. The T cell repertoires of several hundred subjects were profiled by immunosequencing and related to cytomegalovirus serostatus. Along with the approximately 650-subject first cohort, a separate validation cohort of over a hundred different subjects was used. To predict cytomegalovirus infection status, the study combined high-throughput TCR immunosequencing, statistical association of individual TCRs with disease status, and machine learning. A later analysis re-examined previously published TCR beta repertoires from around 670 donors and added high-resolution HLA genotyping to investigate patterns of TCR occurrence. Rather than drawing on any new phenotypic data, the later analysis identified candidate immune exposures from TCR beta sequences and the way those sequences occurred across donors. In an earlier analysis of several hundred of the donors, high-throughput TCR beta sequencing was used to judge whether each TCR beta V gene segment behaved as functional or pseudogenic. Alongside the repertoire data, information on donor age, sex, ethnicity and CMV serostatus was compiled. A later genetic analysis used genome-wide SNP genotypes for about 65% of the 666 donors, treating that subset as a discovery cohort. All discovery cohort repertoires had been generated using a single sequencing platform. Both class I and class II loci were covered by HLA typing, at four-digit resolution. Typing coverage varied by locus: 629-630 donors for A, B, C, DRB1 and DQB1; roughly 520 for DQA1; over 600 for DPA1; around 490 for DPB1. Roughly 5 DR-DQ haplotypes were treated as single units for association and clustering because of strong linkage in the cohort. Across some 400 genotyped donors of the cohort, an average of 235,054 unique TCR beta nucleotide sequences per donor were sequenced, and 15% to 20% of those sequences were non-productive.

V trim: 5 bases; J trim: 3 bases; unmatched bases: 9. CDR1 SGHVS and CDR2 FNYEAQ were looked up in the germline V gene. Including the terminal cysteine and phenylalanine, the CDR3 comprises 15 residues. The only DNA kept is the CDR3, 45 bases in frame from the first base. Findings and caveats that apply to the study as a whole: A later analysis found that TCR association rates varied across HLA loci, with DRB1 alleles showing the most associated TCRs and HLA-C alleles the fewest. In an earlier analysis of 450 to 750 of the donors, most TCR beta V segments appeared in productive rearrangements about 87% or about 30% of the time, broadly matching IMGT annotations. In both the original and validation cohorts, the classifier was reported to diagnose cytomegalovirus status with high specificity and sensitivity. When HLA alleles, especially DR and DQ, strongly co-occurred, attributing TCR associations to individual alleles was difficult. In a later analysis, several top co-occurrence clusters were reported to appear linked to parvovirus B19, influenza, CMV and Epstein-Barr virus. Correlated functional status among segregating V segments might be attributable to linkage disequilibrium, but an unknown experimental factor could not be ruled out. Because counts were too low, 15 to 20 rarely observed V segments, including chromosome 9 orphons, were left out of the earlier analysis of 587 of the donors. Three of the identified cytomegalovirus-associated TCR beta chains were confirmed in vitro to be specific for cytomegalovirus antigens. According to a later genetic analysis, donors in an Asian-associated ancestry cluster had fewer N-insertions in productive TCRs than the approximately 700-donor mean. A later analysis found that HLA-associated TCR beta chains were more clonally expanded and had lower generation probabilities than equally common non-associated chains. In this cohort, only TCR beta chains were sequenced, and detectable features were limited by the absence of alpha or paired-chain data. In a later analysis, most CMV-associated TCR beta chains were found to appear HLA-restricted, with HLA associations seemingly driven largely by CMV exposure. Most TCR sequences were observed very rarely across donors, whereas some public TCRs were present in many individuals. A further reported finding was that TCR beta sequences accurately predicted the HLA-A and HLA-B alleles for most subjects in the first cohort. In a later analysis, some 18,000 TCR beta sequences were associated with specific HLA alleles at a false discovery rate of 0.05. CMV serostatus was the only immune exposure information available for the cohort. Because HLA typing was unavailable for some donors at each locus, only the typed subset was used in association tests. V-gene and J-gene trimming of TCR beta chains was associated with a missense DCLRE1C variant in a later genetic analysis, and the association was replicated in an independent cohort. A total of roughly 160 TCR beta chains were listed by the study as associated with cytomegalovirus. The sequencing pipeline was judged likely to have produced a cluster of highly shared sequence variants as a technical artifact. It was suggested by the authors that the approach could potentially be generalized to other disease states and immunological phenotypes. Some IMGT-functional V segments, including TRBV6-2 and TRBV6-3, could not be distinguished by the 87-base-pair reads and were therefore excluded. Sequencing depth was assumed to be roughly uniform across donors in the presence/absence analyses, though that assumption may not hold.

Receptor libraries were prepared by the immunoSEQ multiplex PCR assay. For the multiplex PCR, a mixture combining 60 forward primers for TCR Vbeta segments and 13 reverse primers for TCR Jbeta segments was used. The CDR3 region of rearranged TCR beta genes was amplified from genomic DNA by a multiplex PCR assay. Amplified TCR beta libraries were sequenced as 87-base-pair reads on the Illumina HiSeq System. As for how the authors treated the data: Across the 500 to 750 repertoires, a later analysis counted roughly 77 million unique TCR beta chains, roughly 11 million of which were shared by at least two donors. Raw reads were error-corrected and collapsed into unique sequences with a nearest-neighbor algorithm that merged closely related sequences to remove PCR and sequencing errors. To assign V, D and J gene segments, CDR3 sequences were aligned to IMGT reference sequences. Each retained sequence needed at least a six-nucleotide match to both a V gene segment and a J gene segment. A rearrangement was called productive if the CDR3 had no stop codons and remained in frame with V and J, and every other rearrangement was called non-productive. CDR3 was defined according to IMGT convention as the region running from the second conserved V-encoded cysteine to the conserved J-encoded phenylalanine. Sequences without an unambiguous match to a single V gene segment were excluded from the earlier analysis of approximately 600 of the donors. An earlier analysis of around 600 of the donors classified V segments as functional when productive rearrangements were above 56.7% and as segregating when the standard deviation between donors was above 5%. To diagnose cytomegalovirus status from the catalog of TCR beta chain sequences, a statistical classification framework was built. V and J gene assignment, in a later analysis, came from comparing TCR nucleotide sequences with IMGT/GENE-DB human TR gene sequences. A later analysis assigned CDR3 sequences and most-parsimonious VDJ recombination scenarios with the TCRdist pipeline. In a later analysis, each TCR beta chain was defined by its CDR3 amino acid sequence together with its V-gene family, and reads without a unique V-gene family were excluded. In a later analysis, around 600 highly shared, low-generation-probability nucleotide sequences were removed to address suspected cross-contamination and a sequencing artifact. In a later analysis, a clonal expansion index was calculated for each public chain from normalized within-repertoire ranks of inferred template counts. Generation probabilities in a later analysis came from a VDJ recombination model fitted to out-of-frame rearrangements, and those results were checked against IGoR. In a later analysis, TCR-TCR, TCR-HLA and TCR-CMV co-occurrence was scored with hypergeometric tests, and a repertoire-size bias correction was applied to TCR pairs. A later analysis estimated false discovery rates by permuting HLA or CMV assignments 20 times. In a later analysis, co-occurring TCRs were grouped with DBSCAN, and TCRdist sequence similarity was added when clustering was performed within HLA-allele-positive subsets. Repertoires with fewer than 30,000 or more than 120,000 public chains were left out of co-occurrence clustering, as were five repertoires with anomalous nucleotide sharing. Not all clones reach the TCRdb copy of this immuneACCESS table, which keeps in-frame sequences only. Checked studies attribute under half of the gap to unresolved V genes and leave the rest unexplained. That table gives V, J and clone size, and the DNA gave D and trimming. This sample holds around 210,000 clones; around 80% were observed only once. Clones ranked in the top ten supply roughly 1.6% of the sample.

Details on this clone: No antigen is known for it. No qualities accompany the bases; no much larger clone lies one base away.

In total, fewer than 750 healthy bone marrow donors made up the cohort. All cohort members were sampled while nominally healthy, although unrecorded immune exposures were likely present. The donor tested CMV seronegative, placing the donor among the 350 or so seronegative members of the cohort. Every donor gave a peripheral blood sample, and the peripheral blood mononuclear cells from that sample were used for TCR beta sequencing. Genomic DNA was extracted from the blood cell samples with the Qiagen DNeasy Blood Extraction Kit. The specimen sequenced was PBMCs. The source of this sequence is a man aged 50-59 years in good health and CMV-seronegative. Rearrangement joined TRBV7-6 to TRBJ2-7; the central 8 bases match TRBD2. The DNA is TGTGCCAGCAGCGGCGAAGCGGGAGTCATCTACGAGCAGTACTTC. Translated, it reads CASSGEAGVIYEQYF.